These 6 T cell receptor beta chains share one sample of origin, sequenced in a study of T cell clones after liver transplantation. Assay used: immunoSEQ multiplex PCR; TCRdb lists only in-frame clones, some missing. The sample includes around 18,000 clones, 80% to 90% of them seen just once. This sample comprised CD8+ T cells from blood, obtained approximately 3.5 years after liver transplant. The receptor set was obtained from a human patient who received a liver transplant. Some of the T cells may derive from the graft donor.

This chain connects TRBV7-9 to TRBJ2-6; maybe TRBD2 (5 bases). Looked up from germline, CDR1 is SEHNR and CDR2 is FQNEAQ (reference sequence). V was clipped by 5 bases and J by 3 bases, with 14 bases between them. The CDR3 has 16 residues. The CDR3: CASSEPGYDGANVLTF. In nucleotides, the CDR3 is TGTGCCAGCAGCGAACCGGGGTATGATGGGGCCAACGTCCTGACTTTC.

This chain uses TRBV11-2 with TRBJ2-1; 7 bases agree with TRBD1. The V segment lost 0 bases and the J segment 4 bases; nucleotides outside the gene matches: 9. The CDR3 covers 17 residues. Germline V gene lookup returns CDR1 SGHAT and CDR2 FQNNGV. This chain's CDR3 is CASSLDPRQGKYNEQFF. As DNA, the CDR3 is TGTGCCAGCAGCTTAGATCCCCGACAGGGTAAATACAATGAGCAGTTCTTC. Looking up the rest from reference TRBV11-2 and TRBJ2-1 gives the full variable domain: EAGVAQSPRYKIIEKRQSVAFWCNPISGHATLYWYQQILGQGPKLLIQFQNNGVVDDSQLPKDRFSAERLKGVDSTLKIQPAKLEDSAVYLCASSLDPRQGKYNEQFFGPGTRLTVL.

The V and J genes are TRBV19 and TRBJ1-5; no reliable D call. Germline assignment: CDR1 LNHDA and CDR2 SQIVND (reference sequence). CDR3 length equals 14 residues. Trimming shortened V by 7 bases and J by 6 bases, and 16 bases separated the two germline ends. The CDR3 loop is CASTPEGNRQPQHF. The CDR3 nucleotides read TGTGCCAGTACCCCAGAGGGTAATCGTCAGCCCCAGCATTTT. Using reference TRBV19 and TRBJ1-5 for the parts outside the CDR3, the full variable domain is DGGITQSPKYLFRKEGQNVTLSCEQNLNHDAMYWYRQDPGQGLRLIYYSQIVNDFQKGDIAEGYSVSREKKESFPLTVTSAQKNPTAFYLCASTPEGNRQPQHFGDGTRLSIL.

This chain uses TRBV4-3 with TRBJ2-7; tentative D call: TRBD2 (5 bases). CDR3 size: 12 residues. Germline loops: CDR1 LGHNA, CDR2 YSLEER. The V gene lost 3 bases and the J gene lost 7 bases, with 10 bases spanning the gap. CDR3 residues: CASSQFSGEQYF. As DNA, the CDR3 is TGCGCCAGCAGCCAGTTCTCGGGGGAGCAGTACTTC.

V is TRBV4-3 and J is TRBJ1-2; weak D call: TRBD1 (5 bases). CDR1 LGHNA and CDR2 YSLEER come from the germline V gene. The CDR3 runs to 15 residues. With 6 bases removed from V and 4 bases from J, the gap between germline ends came to 18 bases. The CDR3 reads CASRHEAGDVYGYTF. CDR3 nucleotides: TGCGCCAGCAGACATGAAGCGGGGGATGTCTATGGCTACACCTTC.

This sequence joins TRBV27 and TRBJ2-1, with D hard to call. The germline V and J ends were trimmed by 6 bases and 7 bases, with 10 bases remaining between them. This CDR3 region has 12 residues. The germline V gene encodes CDR1 MNHEY and CDR2 SMNVEV (reference sequence). The CDR3 sequence is CASRGISNEQFF. CDR3 DNA: TGTGCCAGCAGGGGGATTTCTAATGAGCAGTTCTTC.